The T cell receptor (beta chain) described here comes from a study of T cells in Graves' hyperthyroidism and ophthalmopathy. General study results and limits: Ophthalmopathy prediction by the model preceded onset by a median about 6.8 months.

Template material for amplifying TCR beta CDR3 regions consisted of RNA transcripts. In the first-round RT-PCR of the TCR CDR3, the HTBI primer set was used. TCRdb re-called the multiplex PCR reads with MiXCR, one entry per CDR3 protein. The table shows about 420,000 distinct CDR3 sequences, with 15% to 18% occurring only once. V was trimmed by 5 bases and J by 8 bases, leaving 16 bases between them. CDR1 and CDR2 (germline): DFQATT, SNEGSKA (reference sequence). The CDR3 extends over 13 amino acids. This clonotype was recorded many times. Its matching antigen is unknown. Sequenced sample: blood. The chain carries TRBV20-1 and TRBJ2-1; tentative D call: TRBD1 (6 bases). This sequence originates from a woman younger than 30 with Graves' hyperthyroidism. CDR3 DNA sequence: TGCAGTGCTCGAAGCTACAGGGCTGATGAGCAGTTCTTC. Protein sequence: CSARSYRADEQFF.